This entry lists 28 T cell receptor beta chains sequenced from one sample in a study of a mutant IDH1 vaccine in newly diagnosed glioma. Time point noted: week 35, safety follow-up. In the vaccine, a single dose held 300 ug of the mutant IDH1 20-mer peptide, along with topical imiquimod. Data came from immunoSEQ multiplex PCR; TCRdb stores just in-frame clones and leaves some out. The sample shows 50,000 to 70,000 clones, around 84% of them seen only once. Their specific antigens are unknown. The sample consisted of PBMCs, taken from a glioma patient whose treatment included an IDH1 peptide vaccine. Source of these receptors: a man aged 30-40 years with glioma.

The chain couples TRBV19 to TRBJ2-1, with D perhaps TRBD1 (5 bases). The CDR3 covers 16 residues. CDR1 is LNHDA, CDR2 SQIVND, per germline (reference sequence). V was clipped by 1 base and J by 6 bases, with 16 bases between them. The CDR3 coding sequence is TGTGCCAGTAGTATAGCGTCAGGGTATTCGGTCAATGAGCAGTTCTTC. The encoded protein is CASSIASGYSVNEQFF. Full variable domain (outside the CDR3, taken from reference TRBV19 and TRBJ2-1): DGGITQSPKYLFRKEGQNVTLSCEQNLNHDAMYWYRQDPGQGLRLIYYSQIVNDFQKGDIAEGYSVSREKKESFPLTVTSAQKNPTAFYLCASSIASGYSVNEQFFGPGTRLTVL.

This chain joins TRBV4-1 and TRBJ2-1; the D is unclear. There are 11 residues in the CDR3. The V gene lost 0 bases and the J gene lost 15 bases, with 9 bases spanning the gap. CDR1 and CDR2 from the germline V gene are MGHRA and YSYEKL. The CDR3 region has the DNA TGCGCCAGCAGCCAAGAACGGAAACGGTTCTTC. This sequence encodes CASSQERKRFF.

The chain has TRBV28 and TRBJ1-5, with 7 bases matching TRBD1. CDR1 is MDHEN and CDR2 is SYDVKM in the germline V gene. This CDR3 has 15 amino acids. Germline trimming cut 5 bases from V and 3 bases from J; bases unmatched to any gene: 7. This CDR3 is CASSPKGAYNQPQHF. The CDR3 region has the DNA TGTGCCAGCAGTCCGAAGGGGGCGTACAATCAGCCCCAGCATTTT.

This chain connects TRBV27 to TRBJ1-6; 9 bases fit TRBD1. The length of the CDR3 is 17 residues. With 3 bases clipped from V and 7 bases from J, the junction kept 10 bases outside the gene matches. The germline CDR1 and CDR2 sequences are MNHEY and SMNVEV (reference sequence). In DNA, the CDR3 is TGTGCCAGCAGTTTCCTAGGACAGGGGATTCTCAATTCACCCCTCCACTTT. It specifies CASSFLGQGILNSPLHF.

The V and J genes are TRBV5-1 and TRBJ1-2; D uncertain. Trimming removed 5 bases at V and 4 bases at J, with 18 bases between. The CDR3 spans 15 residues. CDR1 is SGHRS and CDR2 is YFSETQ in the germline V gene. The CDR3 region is CASSSDLREFYGYTF. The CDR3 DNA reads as TGCGCCAGCAGTTCGGACCTGAGGGAGTTCTATGGCTACACCTTC.

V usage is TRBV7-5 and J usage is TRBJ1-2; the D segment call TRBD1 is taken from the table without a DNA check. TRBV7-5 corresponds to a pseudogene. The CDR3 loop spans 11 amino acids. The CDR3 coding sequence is TGTGCCCCGAGCAGGGGGCACGGCTACACCTTC. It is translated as CAPSRGHGYTF.

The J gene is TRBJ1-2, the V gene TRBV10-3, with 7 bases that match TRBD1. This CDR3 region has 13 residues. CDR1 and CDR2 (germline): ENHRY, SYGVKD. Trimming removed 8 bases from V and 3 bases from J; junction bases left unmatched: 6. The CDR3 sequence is CAIGQEEYYGYTF. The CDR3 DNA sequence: TGTGCCATCGGACAGGAGGAATACTATGGCTACACCTTC.

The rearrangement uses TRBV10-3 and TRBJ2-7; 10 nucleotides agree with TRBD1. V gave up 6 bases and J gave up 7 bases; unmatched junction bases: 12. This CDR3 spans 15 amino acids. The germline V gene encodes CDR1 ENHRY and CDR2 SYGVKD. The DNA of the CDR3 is TGTGCCATCAGAGGGACAGGGGTCGACTTAGGGGAGCAGTACTTC. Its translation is CAIRGTGVDLGEQYF.

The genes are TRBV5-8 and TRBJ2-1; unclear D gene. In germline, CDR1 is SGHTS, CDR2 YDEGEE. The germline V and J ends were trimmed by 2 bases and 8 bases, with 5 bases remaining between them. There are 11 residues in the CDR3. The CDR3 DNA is TGTGCCAGCAGCTTAAGCTATGAGCAGTTCTTC. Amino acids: CASSLSYEQFF.

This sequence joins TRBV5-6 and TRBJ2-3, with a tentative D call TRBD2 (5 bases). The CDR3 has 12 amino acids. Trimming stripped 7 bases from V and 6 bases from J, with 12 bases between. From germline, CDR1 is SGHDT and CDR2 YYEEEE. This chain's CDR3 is CASALWRDTQYF. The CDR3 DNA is TGTGCCAGCGCTCTCTGGAGGGATACGCAGTATTTT.

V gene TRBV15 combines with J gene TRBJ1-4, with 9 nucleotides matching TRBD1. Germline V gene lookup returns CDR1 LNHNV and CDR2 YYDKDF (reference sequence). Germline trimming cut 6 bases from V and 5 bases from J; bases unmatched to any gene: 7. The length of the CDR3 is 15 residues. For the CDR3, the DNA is TGTGCCACCAGGGGCCCCGGGACAGGGAATGAAAAACTGTTTTTT. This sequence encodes CATRGPGTGNEKLFF.

The CDR3 DNA reads as TGTGCCAGCAATTCTTTTATGGGTGTCGAGGAGCTGTTTTTT. This translates into CASNSFMGVEELFF. The rearrangement links TRBV27 to TRBJ2-2; D call uncertain. Trimming took off 7 bases at V and 10 bases at J, with 19 bases between the two ends. CDR3 length equals 14 residues. Germline CDR1 MNHEY, CDR2 SMNVEV (reference sequence).

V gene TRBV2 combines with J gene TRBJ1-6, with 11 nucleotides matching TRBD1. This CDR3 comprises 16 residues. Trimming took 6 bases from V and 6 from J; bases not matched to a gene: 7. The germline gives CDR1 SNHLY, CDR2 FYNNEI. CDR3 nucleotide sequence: TGTGCCAGCAGCCCCGGACAGGGGGCGAGTAATTCACCCCTCCACTTT. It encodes CASSPGQGASNSPLHF.

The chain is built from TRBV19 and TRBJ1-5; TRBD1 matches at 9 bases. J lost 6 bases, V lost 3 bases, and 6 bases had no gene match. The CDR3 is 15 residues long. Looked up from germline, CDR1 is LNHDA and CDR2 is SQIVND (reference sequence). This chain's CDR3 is CASSIYDRGSQPQHF. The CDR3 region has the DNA TGTGCCAGTAGTATTTACGACAGGGGGAGTCAGCCCCAGCATTTT.

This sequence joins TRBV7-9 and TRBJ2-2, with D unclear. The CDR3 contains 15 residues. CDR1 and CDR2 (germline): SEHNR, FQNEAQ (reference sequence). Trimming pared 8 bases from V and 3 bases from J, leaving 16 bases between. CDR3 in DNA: TGTGCCAGCTTATGGACCGCGTCGTACACCGGGGAGCTGTTTTTT. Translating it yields CASLWTASYTGELFF.

The CDR3 loop reads CASSRDLGETQYF. DNA of the CDR3: TGTGCCAGCAGCCGGGACCTCGGGGAGACCCAGTACTTC. The V call is TRBV2, the J call TRBJ2-5; D may be TRBD1 or TRBD2 (5 bases each). The V and J ends lost 6 bases and 5 bases respectively, with 13 bases between them. The germline V gene encodes CDR1 SNHLY and CDR2 FYNNEI. The CDR3 consists of 13 residues. Looking up the rest from reference TRBV2 and TRBJ2-5 gives the full variable domain: EPEVTQTPSHQVTQMGQEVILRCVPISNHLYFYWYRQILGQKVEFLVSFYNNEISEKSEIFDDQFSVERPDGSNFTLKIRSTKLEDSAMYFCASSRDLGETQYFGPGTRLLVL.

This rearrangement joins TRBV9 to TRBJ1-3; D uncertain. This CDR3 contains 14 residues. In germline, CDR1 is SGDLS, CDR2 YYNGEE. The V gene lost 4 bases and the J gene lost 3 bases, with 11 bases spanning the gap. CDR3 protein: CASSPFGDGNTIYF. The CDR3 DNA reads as TGTGCCAGCAGCCCATTCGGGGATGGAAACACCATATATTTT.

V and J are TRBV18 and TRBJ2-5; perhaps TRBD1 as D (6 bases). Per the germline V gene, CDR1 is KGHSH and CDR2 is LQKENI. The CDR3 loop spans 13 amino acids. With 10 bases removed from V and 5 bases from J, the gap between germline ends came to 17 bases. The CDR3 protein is CATHRDGRETQYF. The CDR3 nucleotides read TGTGCCACCCACAGGGATGGCCGGGAGACCCAGTACTTC.

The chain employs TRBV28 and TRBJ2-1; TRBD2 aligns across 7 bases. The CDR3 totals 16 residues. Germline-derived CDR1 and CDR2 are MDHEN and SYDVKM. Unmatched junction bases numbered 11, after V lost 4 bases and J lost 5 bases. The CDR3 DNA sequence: TGTGCCAGCAGTTCTAGCCGGGGGGTCGTCCACAATGAGCAGTTCTTC. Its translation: CASSSSRGVVHNEQFF.

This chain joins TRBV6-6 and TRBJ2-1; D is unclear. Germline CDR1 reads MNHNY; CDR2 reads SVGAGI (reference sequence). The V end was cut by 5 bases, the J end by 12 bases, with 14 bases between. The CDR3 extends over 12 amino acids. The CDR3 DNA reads TGTGCCAGCAGTACTGACTTAGCCAGGCAGTTCTTC. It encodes CASSTDLARQFF.

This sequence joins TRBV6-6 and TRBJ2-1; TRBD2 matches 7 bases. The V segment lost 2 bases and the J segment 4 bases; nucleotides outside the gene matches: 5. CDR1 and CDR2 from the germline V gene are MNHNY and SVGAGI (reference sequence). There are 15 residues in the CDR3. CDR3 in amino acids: CASSYGAGSYNEQFF. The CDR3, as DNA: TGTGCCAGCAGTTACGGAGCGGGGAGTTACAATGAGCAGTTCTTC.

The CDR3 region has the DNA TGTGCCAGCAGTCAGGGCTATTGGCAGCCCCAGCATTTT. Translating gives CASSQGYWQPQHF. This chain links TRBV7-2 with TRBJ1-5, with D possibly matching TRBD1 (5 bases). With 6 bases removed from V and 7 bases from J, the gap between germline ends came to 13 bases. Germline V gives CDR1 SGHTA, CDR2 FQGNSA. This CDR3 region has 13 residues.

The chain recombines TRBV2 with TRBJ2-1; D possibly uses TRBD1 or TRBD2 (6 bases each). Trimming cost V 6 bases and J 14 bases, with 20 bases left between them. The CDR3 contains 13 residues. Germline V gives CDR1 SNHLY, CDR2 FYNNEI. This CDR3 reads CASSPHRDFVEFF. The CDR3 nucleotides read TGTGCCAGCAGCCCTCACAGGGACTTCGTGGAGTTCTTC.

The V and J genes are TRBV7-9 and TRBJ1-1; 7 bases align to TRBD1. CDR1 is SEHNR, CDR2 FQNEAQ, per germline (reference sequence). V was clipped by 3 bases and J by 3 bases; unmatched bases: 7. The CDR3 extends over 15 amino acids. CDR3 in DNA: TGTGCCAGCAGCTTTTCACAGGGGCAGGACACTGAAGCTTTCTTT. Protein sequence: CASSFSQGQDTEAFF.

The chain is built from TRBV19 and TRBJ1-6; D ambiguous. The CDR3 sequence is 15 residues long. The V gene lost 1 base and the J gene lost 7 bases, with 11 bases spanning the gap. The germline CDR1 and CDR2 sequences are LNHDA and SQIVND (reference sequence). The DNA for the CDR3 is TGTGCCAGTAGTATAGTGAACGGAGCGAATTCACCCCTCCACTTT. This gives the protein CASSIVNGANSPLHF.

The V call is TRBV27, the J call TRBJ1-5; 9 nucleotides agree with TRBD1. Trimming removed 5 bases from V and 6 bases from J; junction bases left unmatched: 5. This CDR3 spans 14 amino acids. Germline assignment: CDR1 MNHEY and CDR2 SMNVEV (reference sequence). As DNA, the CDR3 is TGTGCCAGCAGTCCAGGACAGGGGCTTCAGCCCCAGCATTTT. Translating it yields CASSPGQGLQPQHF.

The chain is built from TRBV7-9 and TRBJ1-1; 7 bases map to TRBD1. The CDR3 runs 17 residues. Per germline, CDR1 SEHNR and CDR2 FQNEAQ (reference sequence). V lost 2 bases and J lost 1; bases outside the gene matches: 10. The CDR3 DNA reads TGTGCCAGCAGCTTACGTTCGGGGAAGGGGGCGAACACTGAAGCTTTCTTT. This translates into CASSLRSGKGANTEAFF.

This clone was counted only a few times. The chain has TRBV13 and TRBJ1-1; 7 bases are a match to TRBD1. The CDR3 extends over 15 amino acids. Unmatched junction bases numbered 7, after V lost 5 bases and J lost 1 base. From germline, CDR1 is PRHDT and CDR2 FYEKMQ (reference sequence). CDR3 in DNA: TGTGCCAGCAGCATTACGACAGGGACGAACACTGAAGCTTTCTTT. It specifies CASSITTGTNTEAFF. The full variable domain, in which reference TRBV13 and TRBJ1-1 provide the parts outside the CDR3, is AAGVIQSPRHLIKEKRETATLKCYPIPRHDTVYWYQQGPGQDPQFLISFYEKMQSDKGSIPDRFSAQQFSDYHSELNMSSLELGDSALYFCASSITTGTNTEAFFGQGTRLTVV.